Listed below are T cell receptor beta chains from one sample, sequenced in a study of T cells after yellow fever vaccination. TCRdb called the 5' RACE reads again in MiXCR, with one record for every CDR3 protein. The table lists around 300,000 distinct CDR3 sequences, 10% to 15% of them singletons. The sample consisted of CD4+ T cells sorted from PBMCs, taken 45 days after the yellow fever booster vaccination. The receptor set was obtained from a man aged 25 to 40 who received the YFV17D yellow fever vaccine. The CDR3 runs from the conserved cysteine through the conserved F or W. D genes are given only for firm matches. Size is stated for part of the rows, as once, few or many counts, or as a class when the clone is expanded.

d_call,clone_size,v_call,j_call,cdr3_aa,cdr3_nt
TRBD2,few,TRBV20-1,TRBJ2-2,CSALSLAANTGELFF,TGCAGTGCGCTGTCACTAGCGGCGAACACCGGGGAGCTGTTTTTT
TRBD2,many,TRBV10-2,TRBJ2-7,CASSGLAGSYEQYF,TGCGCCAGCAGCGGACTAGCGGGATCCTACGAGCAGTACTTC
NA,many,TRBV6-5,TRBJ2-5,CASSYLTVQETQYF,TGTGCCAGCAGTTACTTGACAGTCCAAGAGACCCAGTACTTC
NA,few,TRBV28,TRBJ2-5,CASRLKYQETQYF,TGTGCCAGCAGGCTGAAGTACCAAGAGACCCAGTACTTC
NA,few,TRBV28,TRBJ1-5,CASSYLSRPQHF,TGTGCCAGCAGTTACTTGTCTCGACCCCAGCATTTT
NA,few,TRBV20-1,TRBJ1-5,CSARAPNQPQHF,TGCAGTGCTAGAGCGCCTAATCAGCCCCAGCATTTT
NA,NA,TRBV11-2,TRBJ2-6,CASRFQGGYVSGANVLTF,TGTGCCAGTCGCTTTCAGGGTGGATATGTCTCTGGGGCCAACGTCCTGACTTTC
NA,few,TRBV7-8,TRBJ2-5,CASSESAPRAVETQYF,TGTGCCAGCAGCGAGTCAGCACCCCGGGCCGTGGAGACCCAGTACTTC
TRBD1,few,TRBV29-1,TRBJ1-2,CSGGTGYGYTF,TGCAGCGGGGGGACAGGGTATGGCTACACCTTC
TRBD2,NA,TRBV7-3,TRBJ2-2,CASSLNGGRFGELFF,TGTGCCAGCAGCTTAAACGGCGGGAGATTCGGGGAGCTGTTTTTT
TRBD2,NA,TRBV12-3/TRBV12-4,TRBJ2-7,CASSLRGGGYEQYF,TGTGCCAGCAGTCTTCGGGGGGGCGGGTACGAGCAGTACTTC
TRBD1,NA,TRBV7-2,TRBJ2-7,CASSHGQGYEQYF,TGTGCCAGCAGTCACGGACAGGGCTACGAGCAGTACTTC
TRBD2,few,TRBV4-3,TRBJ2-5,CASSQRGLAGGGETQYF,TGCGCCAGCAGCCAGAGAGGACTAGCGGGAGGAGGGGAGACCCAGTACTTC
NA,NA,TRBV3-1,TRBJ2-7,CASSQAPGAGEQYF,TGTGCCAGCAGCCAAGCTCCTGGTGCGGGCGAGCAGTACTTC
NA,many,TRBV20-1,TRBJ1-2,CSARDESRGLYGYTF,TGCAGTGCTAGAGATGAAAGCAGGGGTCTCTATGGCTACACCTTC
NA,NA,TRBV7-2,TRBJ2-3,CASSLAGLTSTDTQYF,TGTGCCAGCAGCTTAGCGGGACTCACTAGCACAGATACGCAGTATTTT
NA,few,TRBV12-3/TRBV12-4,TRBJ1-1,CASSLIDSTEAFF,TGTGCCAGCAGTTTGATCGATAGCACTGAAGCTTTCTTT
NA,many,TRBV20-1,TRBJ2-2,CSARDVTTRAGELFF,TGCAGTGCTAGAGATGTCACTACAAGGGCCGGGGAGCTGTTTTTT
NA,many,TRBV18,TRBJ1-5,CASSERGQPQHF,TGTGCCAGCTCAGAAAGAGGACAGCCCCAGCATTTT
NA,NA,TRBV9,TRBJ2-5,CASSVVAGRVETQYF,TGTGCCAGCAGCGTAGTTGCCGGGAGAGTTGAGACCCAGTACTTC
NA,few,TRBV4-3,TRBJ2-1,CASSPGGVSSYNEQFF,TGCGCCAGCAGCCCAGGTGGGGTGAGCTCCTACAATGAGCAGTTCTTC
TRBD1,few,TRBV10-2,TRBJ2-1,CASGGRDRTYNEQFF,TGCGCCAGCGGAGGCCGGGACAGAACGTACAATGAGCAGTTCTTC
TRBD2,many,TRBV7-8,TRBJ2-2,CASSRLAGTNTGELFF,TGTGCCAGCAGCCGACTAGCGGGCACGAACACCGGGGAGCTGTTTTTT
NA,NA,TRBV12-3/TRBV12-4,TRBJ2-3,CASSLAGPWQYF,TGTGCCAGCAGTTTAGCGGGGCCGTGGCAGTATTTT